The 20 T cell receptor beta chains below come from one sample, sequenced in a study of cytomegalovirus exposure and HLA in healthy donors. Only in-frame clones appear in the TCRdb table, and some are missing; sequencing was by immunoSEQ multiplex PCR. This sample has around 400,000 clones, with about nine tenths found just once. Sequenced: PBMCs. The receptors come from a woman aged 18-35 years in good health and CMV-seronegative.

The V gene is TRBV27, the J gene TRBJ1-5; possible D gene TRBD1, 5 bases. Trimming cost V 1 base and J 1 base, with 11 bases left between them. This CDR3 region has 16 residues. CDR1 is MNHEY and CDR2 is SMNVEV in the germline V gene (reference sequence). CDR3 sequence: CASSLFGGRSNQPQHF. For the CDR3, the DNA is TGTGCCAGCAGTTTATTCGGGGGGAGGAGCAATCAGCCCCAGCATTTT.

The chain carries TRBV20-1 and TRBJ2-1, with D perhaps TRBD2 (5 bases). The V end was cut by 7 bases, the J end by 7 bases, with 8 bases between. CDR1 is DFQATT and CDR2 is SNEGSKA in the germline V gene (reference sequence). This CDR3 has 10 amino acids. CDR3 sequence (DNA): TGCAGTGGGACTCAGAATGAGCAGTTCTTC. Translating gives CSGTQNEQFF.

The rearrangement links TRBV5-1 to TRBJ2-7; 7 bases are shared with TRBD1. Germline V gene lookup returns CDR1 SGHRS and CDR2 YFSETQ. The CDR3 sequence is 14 residues long. Germline trimming cut 3 bases from V and 2 bases from J; bases unmatched to any gene: 5. The CDR3 bases are TGCGCCAGCAGCTATGGCAGGGGGACCTACGAGCAGTACTTC. Its translation: CASSYGRGTYEQYF.

V is TRBV4-1 and J is TRBJ2-3; D unclear. Trimming took off 4 bases at V and 1 base at J, with 15 bases between the two ends. Germline values: CDR1 MGHRA, CDR2 YSYEKL. The CDR3 sequence is 16 residues long. CDR3 sequence (DNA): TGCGCCAGCAGCCCAGCCGCGGTATCGGGCACAGATACGCAGTATTTT. Its translation is CASSPAAVSGTDTQYF.

This rearrangement joins TRBV28 to TRBJ2-6; 12 positions match TRBD2. The CDR3 has 21 amino acids. In germline, CDR1 is MDHEN, CDR2 SYDVKM. Trimming at V came to 5 bases and at J to 0 bases, leaving 14 bases not matched to a gene. CDR3 region: CASSKGYRGLAGFSGANVLTF. The CDR3 DNA reads as TGTGCCAGCAGTAAGGGATACAGGGGACTAGCGGGTTTCTCTGGGGCCAACGTCCTGACTTTC.

In this sample, this clone turned up a few times. J is TRBJ2-5 and V is TRBV18; D is unclear. The CDR3 is 14 amino acids. Germline V gives CDR1 KGHSH, CDR2 LQKENI. Between the trimmed V and J ends, which lost 0 bases and 1 base, there was a span of 6 bases. The CDR3 region has the DNA TGTGCCAGCTCACCACCGGGCAGCCAAGAGACCCAGTACTTC. It specifies CASSPPGSQETQYF. Combining the CDR3 with reference TRBV18 and TRBJ2-5 gives the whole variable domain NAGVMQNPRHLVRRRGQEARLRCSPMKGHSHVYWYRQLPEEGLKFMVYLQKENIIDESGMPKERFSAEFPKEGPSILRIQQVVRGDSAAYFCASSPPGSQETQYFGPGTRLLVL.

The V and J genes are TRBV28 and TRBJ2-1; D possibly corresponds to TRBD2 (6 bases). The CDR3 has 19 residues. The germline V gene encodes CDR1 MDHEN and CDR2 SYDVKM. The germline V and J ends were trimmed by 8 bases and 0 bases, with 26 bases remaining between them. The CDR3 nucleotides read TGTGCCAGCTTTGGAGGGACCACCGGACACCCCTTCTCCTACAATGAGCAGTTCTTC. It specifies CASFGGTTGHPFSYNEQFF. Supplemented by reference TRBV28 and TRBJ2-1, the full variable domain reads DVKVTQSSRYLVKRTGEKVFLECVQDMDHENMFWYRQDPGLGLRLIYFSYDVKMKEKGDIPEGYSVSREKKERFSLILESASTNQTSMYLCASFGGTTGHPFSYNEQFFGPGTRLTVL.

The rearrangement joins TRBV4-1 to TRBJ1-1; D not resolved. Per germline, CDR1 MGHRA and CDR2 YSYEKL. This CDR3 is built from 13 residues. Trimming left V 2 bases short and J 2 bases short, with 6 bases between. CDR3 region: CASSQPVNTEAFF. As DNA, the CDR3 is TGCGCCAGCAGCCAACCAGTCAACACTGAAGCTTTCTTT.

The rearrangement joins TRBV2 to TRBJ2-1; D is possibly TRBD2 (5 bases). Germline assignment: CDR1 SNHLY and CDR2 FYNNEI. V gave up 6 bases and J gave up 7 bases, with 16 bases separating them. The CDR3 length is 14 residues. The CDR3 protein is CASRRVTILNEQFF. Written as DNA, the CDR3 is TGTGCCAGCAGGAGGGTAACAATACTAAATGAGCAGTTCTTC.

The chain combines TRBV6-6 with TRBJ1-2, with 7 positions matching TRBD1. The junction had 10 bases not matched to a gene; V was cut back by 6 bases and J by 3 bases. Germline CDR1 and CDR2: MNHNY and SVGAGI (reference sequence). This CDR3 is 15 amino acids long. The CDR3 loop is CASRPTGAQDYGYTF. In DNA, the CDR3 is TGTGCCAGCAGACCCACAGGGGCGCAGGACTATGGCTACACCTTC.

The chain combines TRBV4-1 with TRBJ2-1; D gene uncertain. The CDR3 length is 14 residues. Germline CDR1 MGHRA, CDR2 YSYEKL. Between the trimmed V and J ends, which lost 0 bases and 5 bases, there was a span of 8 bases. The DNA of the CDR3 is TGCGCCAGCAGCCAAGATCGAACAGACAATGAGCAGTTCTTC. It specifies CASSQDRTDNEQFF.

The chain uses TRBV7-9 and TRBJ2-1; 8 positions match TRBD2. The germline gives CDR1 SEHNR, CDR2 FQNEAQ (reference sequence). CDR3 length: 17 amino acids. After removal of 1 base from V and 9 bases from J, the junction contained 14 bases not matched to a gene. CDR3 DNA sequence: TGTGCCAGCAGCTTAGGGGTTAGCGGGGTCTTCGATAGTGAGCAGTTCTTC. This encodes CASSLGVSGVFDSEQFF. Complete variable domain (other parts from reference TRBV7-9 and TRBJ2-1): DTGVSQNPRHKITKRGQNVTFRCDPISEHNRLYWYRQTLGQGPEFLTYFQNEAQLEKSRLLSDRFSAERPKGSFSTLEIQRTEQGDSAMYLCASSLGVSGVFDSEQFFGPGTRLTVL.

V usage is TRBV27 and J usage is TRBJ2-1; 11 positions match TRBD1. Germline V gene sequence: CDR1 MNHEY, CDR2 SMNVEV (reference sequence). The CDR3 has 17 residues. V lost 5 bases and J lost 7; bases outside the gene matches: 13. This chain's CDR3 is CASSTGQGARDLNEQFF. The CDR3 bases are TGTGCCAGCAGTACTGGACAGGGGGCGAGGGATTTGAATGAGCAGTTCTTC.

This rearrangement joins TRBV5-4 to TRBJ2-1, with 16 bases identical to TRBD2. The CDR3 loop spans 18 amino acids. The junction had 13 bases not matched to a gene; V was cut back by 4 bases and J by 9 bases. Germline CDR1 reads SGHNT; CDR2 reads YYREEE (reference sequence). In DNA, the CDR3 is TGTGCCAGCAGCCTAGGGACTAGCGGGAGGGCTGCTTTATTTGAGCAGTTCTTC. It codes for CASSLGTSGRAALFEQFF.

The chain uses TRBV2 and TRBJ1-5; 8 positions match TRBD1. Germline V gene lookup returns CDR1 SNHLY and CDR2 FYNNEI. The CDR3 length is 15 residues. Trimming cost V 6 bases and J 2 bases; bases outside gene matches: 6. The CDR3 DNA is TGTGCCAGCAGCCGACAGGGGATCGGCAATCAGCCCCAGCATTTT. This gives the protein CASSRQGIGNQPQHF.

The chain uses TRBV9 and TRBJ2-1; 7 nucleotides line up with TRBD2. Germline assignment: CDR1 SGDLS and CDR2 YYNGEE. The CDR3 runs to 15 residues. The junction had 10 bases not matched to a gene; V was cut back by 6 bases and J by 4 bases. The CDR3 reads CASKGGPSGYNEQFF. In DNA, the CDR3 is TGTGCCAGCAAAGGAGGGCCTAGCGGATACAATGAGCAGTTCTTC.

The chain has TRBV7-8 and TRBJ2-1; 7 nucleotides agree with TRBD1. Germline loops: CDR1 SGHVS, CDR2 FQNEAQ. This CDR3 region has 17 residues. The V and J ends lost 6 bases and 1 base, in that order; junction bases with no gene match: 12. Here the CDR3 reads CASRNLGGAGSYNEQFF. CDR3 DNA sequence: TGTGCCAGCAGAAACCTAGGGGGCGCCGGGTCCTACAATGAGCAGTTCTTC.

The chain links TRBV6-1 to TRBJ1-4; a possible D gene is TRBD1 (5 bases). Germline lookup yields CDR1 MNHNS and CDR2 SASEGT. CDR3 size: 14 residues. V lost 2 bases to trimming and J lost 5 bases, with 9 bases between them. The CDR3 reads CASSERGYNEKLFF. The CDR3 DNA follows: TGTGCCAGCAGTGAACGGGGGTACAATGAAAAACTGTTTTTT.

The J gene is TRBJ1-1, the V gene TRBV30; 12 nucleotides align to TRBD1. Losses at the gene ends were 7 bases for V and 8 bases for J; bases not matched to a gene: 11. This CDR3 comprises 14 residues. Germline V gives CDR1 GTSNPN, CDR2 SVGIG (reference sequence). CDR3 nucleotides: TGTGCCTTAGGGACAGGGGGCCTGCAATCCGAAGCTTTCTTT. This codes for CALGTGGLQSEAFF.

The J gene is TRBJ1-3, the V gene TRBV6-4; TRBD1 might be the D (5 bases). The CDR3 extends over 15 amino acids. V was shortened by 3 bases and J by 2 bases, with 11 bases between the two germline ends. Looked up from germline, CDR1 is MRHNA and CDR2 is SNTAGT. The CDR3: CASSESPGPGNTIYF. The CDR3 region has the DNA TGTGCCAGCAGTGAATCCCCAGGGCCTGGAAACACCATATATTTT.